The clone carrying this TCR beta chain ranks as medium-sized (0.01 to 0.1%). Its antigen remains unidentified. CDR3 size: 14 residues. Trimming removed 4 bases at V and 6 bases at J, with 18 bases between. The germline CDR1 and CDR2 sequences are GTSNPN and SVGIG (reference sequence). TCRdb keeps only in-frame clones here, not all; method: immunoSEQ multiplex PCR. The table has 60,000 to 80,000 clones, almost 90% seen once. No infections or other immune events were documented during collection. The sample is drawn from a study of identifying expanded T cells in peripheral blood. Findings and caveats of the study: Technical replicates showed roughly 1.2 changed clones; roughly two weeks 15 to 20; four weeks 19. Across healthy donors, higher total template counts meant significantly greater roughly 2-week count variance.

The sequence came from a person between 18 and 75 years old in good health. The sample taken for sequencing was blood. The chain combines TRBV30 with TRBJ1-2; perhaps TRBD1 as D (6 bases). CDR3: CAWKGTGIRNGYTF. DNA for the CDR3: TGTGCCTGGAAAGGAACAGGGATTCGGAATGGCTACACCTTC.